This T cell receptor beta chain was recovered during a study of blood T cell repertoires in COVID-19. For the study at large: Material from acute and convalescent COVID-19 was sourced from the United States, Italy and Spain. PBMCs, B-cell-depleted T cells, or T cells provided the cDNA or gDNA that made up the material.

Turning to this clone: An end of the junction differs from the germline gene, which may be a read error.

Germline V gene data show CDR1 as SGDLS and CDR2 as YYNGEE. This CDR3 has 15 amino acids. Authors' processing steps: Researchers report that nucleated cell counts were estimated from reference gene primer amplification. Clones were read by immunoSEQ multiplex PCR, and TCRdb kept only the in-frame ones, dropping some. V and J calls and clone size are copied from that table; D and trimming were computed from the DNA. The table has 150,000 or so clones, 82% seen once. Sequenced material: peripheral blood. The chain carries TRBV9 and TRBJ2-2; TRBD2 agrees at 9 bases. The clonotype comes from a human donor with acute or convalescent COVID-19. The donor label of this sample is uncertain. The chain's CDR3 is CASRVGGGDTGELFF. The CDR3 coding sequence is TGTGCCAGCAGGGTAGGCGGGGGGGACACCGGGGAGCTGTTTTTT. The full variable domain, completed using reference TRBV9 and TRBJ2-2, is DSGVTQTPKHLITATGQRVTLRCSPRSGDLSVYWYQQSLDQGLQFLIQYYNGEERAKGNILERFSAQQFPDLHSELNLSSLELGDSALYFCASRVGGGDTGELFFGEGSRLTVL.